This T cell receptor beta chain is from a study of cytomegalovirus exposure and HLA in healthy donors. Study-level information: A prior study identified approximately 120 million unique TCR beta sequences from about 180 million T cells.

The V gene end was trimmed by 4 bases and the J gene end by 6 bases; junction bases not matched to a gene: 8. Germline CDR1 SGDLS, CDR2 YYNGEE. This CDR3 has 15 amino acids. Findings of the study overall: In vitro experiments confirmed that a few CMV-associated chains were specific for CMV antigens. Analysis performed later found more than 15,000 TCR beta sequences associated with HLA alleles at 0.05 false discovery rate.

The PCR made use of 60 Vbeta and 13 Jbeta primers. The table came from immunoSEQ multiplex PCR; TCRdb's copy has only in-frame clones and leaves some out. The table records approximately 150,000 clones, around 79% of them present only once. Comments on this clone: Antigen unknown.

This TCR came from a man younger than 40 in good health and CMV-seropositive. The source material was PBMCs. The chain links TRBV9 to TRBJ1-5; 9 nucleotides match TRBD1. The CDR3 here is CASSLGQGFGQPQHF. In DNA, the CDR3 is TGTGCCAGCAGCCTGGGACAGGGTTTCGGTCAGCCCCAGCATTTT.